This T cell receptor (beta chain) was retrieved from a study of T-cell memory formation after mild COVID-19. Turning to the study itself: Clustering of TCRs was largely donor specific.

This clonotype was observed many times. Its antigen is unidentified. CDR1 is LNHNV, CDR2 YYDKDF, per germline (reference sequence). The germline V and J ends were trimmed by 0 bases and 5 bases, with 4 bases remaining between them. The CDR3 length is 12 residues. Notes on the study in general: The study found contracting CD4+ clones mainly in CM and EM and contracting CD8+ clones in EMRA.

One entry per CDR3 protein results from TCRdb running MiXCR on the 5' RACE reads. The sample shows about 350,000 distinct CDR3 sequences, around 15% of them seen only once. The material sequenced was PBMCs or a T cell subset sorted from them (not recorded which). The sequence derives from a man aged 18 to 29 who had mild COVID-19 (a few samples of this study predate the infection). Cell type and time point are not known. This chain links TRBV15 with TRBJ2-5, with D hard to call. CDR3 sequence (DNA): TGTGCCACCAGCAGAGATTTGGAGACCCAGTACTTC. Its translation: CATSRDLETQYF. The full variable domain, with the rest looked up from reference TRBV15 and TRBJ2-5, is DAMVIQNPRYQVTQFGKPVTLSCSQTLNHNVMYWYQQKSSQAPKLLFHYYDKDFNNEADTPDNFQSRRPNTSFCFLDIRSPGLGDTAMYLCATSRDLETQYFGPGTRLLVL.